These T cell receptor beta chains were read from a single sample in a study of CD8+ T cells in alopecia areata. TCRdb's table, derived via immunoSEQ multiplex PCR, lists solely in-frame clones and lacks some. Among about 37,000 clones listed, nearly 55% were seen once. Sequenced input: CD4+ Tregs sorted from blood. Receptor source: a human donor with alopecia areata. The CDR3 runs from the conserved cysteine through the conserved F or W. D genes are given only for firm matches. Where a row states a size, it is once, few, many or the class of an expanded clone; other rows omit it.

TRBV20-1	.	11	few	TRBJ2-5	TGCAGTGCGAGGGGGGGAGAGACCCAGTACTTC	CSARGGETQYF
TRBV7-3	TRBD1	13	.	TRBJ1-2	TGTGCCAGCAGCTCCGAGACAGGGGACGGCTACACCTTC	CASSSETGDGYTF
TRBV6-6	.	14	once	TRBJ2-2	TGTGCCAGCAGTTACCAAACGATAACCGGGGAGCTGTTTTTT	CASSYQTITGELFF
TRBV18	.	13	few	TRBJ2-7	TGTGCCAGCGCAAAGGGCTTCTCCTACGAGCAGTACTTC	CASAKGFSYEQYF
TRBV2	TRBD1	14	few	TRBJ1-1	TGTGCCAGCAGAAGGCAGGGGGCGAACACTGAAGCTTTCTTT	CASRRQGANTEAFF
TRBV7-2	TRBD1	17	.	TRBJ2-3	TGTGCCAGCCGTGGATGGGGGACAGGGGGCCTCACAGATACGCAGTATTTT	CASRGWGTGGLTDTQYF
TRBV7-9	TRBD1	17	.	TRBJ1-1	TGTGCCAGCAGCTTATCCTCCCATATAACAGGGGGCACTGAAGCTTTCTTT	CASSLSSHITGGTEAFF
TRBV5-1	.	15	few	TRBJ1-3	TGCGCCAGCAGCCTTGGTTCCGGGCTTGGAAACACCATATATTTT	CASSLGSGLGNTIYF
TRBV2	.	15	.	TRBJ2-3	TGTGCCAGCAGACAAAGAGCCTCTTTGAGAGATACGCAGTATTTT	CASRQRASLRDTQYF
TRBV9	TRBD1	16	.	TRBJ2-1	TGTGCCAGCAGCGTAGCAAGAGGGGGCTTCTACAATGAGCAGTTCTTC	CASSVARGGFYNEQFF
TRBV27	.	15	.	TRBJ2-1	TGTGCCAGCAGTTTCGAAGTGGGCCCATACAATGAGCAGTTCTTC	CASSFEVGPYNEQFF
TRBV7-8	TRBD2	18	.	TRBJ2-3	TGTGCCAGCAGCTTAGTTGGGTCTAGCGGGGGAAGCACAGATACGCAGTATTTT	CASSLVGSSGGSTDTQYF
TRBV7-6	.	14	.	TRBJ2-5	TGTGCCAGCAGCCCTATTGGGGCCCAAGAGACCCAGTACTTC	CASSPIGAQETQYF
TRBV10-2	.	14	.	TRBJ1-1	TGCGCCAGCATTCCACAGGGACAAAGCACTGAAGCTTTCTTT	CASIPQGQSTEAFF
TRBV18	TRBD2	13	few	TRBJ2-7	TGTGCCAGCATTTTAGATCCGGGGGGCGAGCAGTACTTC	CASILDPGGEQYF
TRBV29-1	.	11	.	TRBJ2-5	TGCAGCGTTGGACTGCAAGAGACCCAGTACTTC	CSVGLQETQYF
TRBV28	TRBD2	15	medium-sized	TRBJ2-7	TGTGCCAGCAGTTCCCCGGGGACTACCCACTACGAGCAGTACTTC	CASSSPGTTHYEQYF
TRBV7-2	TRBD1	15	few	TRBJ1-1	TGTGCCAGCAGCTTAGCGGGGGCAGGGGGCACTGAAGCTTTCTTT	CASSLAGAGGTEAFF
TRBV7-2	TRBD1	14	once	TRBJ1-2	TGTGCCAGCAGCCGGGACAGGGGGCCCTATGGCTACACCTTC	CASSRDRGPYGYTF
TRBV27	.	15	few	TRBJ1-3	TGTGCCAGCAGTTTACGGCCCTCCCCTGGAAACACCATATATTTT	CASSLRPSPGNTIYF
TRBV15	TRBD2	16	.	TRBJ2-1	TGTGCCACCAGCAGAGGGGTTAGCGGGTTTTACAATGAGCAGTTCTTC	CATSRGVSGFYNEQFF
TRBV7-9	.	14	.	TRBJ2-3	TGTGCCAGCAGCCCGCGGTTGACCACAGATACGCAGTATTTT	CASSPRLTTDTQYF
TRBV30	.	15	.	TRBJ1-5	TGTGCCTGGAGTGTACCGGACACCTGCAATCAGCCCCAGCATTTT	CAWSVPDTCNQPQHF
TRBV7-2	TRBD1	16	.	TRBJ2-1	TGTGCCAGCAGCTTAGGAGGGACAGGGCCCTACAATGAGCAGTTCTTC	CASSLGGTGPYNEQFF
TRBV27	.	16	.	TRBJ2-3	TGTGCCACCGCGGAAGGGAGGATTATGAAGACAGATACGCAGTATTTT	CATAEGRIMKTDTQYF
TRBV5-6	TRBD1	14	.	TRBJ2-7	TGCGCCAGCAGTTACGGACAGGGACGCTACGAGCAGTACTTC	CASSYGQGRYEQYF